The sequence of this TCR beta chain was determined in a study of metastatic and nonmetastatic thyroid tumors. Whole-study context: Peripheral blood and tumor or nodule samples from malignant and benign thyroid patients were compared.

As processed by the authors: CDR3 differences across clinicopathological groups were used to build a distant-metastasis classifier for papillary thyroid cancer. TCRdb re-analyzed the PCR reads using MiXCR. These V and J calls originate from TCRdb's pipeline instead of the authors' own analysis. This table has roughly 50,000 clones, around 21% appearing once. Whole-study results and caveats: Reported TCR beta diversity, measured in blood and tumor, was significantly higher for malignant thyroid tumors than for benign nodules.

Among the patients, none had received any treatment before thyroid surgery. V lost 11 bases and J lost 2; bases outside the gene matches: 6. The CDR3 spans 13 residues. Germline V gene data show CDR1 as MDHEN and CDR2 as SYDVKM. In the case of this clone: Its antigen is not known.

This chain joins TRBV28 and TRBJ1-2; 9 bases line up with TRBD1. The material sequenced was blood. The TCR comes from a male donor with papillary thyroid cancer or a benign thyroid nodule (not recorded which). Some clones in this sample may be carry-over from other donors' samples. The CDR3 DNA follows: TGTGCCTCTGGGACAGGGTCCAACTATGGCTACACCTTC. Its translation: CASGTGSNYGYTF.